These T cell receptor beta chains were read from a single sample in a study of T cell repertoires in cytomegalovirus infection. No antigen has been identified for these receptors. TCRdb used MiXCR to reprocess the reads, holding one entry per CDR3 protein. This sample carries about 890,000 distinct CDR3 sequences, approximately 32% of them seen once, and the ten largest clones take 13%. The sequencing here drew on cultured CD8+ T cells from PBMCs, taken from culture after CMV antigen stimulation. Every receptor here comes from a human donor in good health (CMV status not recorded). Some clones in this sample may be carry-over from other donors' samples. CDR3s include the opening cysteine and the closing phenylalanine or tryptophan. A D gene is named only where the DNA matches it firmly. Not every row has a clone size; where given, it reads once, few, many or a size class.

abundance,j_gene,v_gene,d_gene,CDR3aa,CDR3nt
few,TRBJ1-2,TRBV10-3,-,CAIKTGLGSGYTF,TGTGCCATCAAAACAGGTTTAGGTTCTGGCTACACCTTC
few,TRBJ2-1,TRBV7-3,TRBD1,CASSSGTELYNEQFF,TGTGCCAGCAGCTCCGGGACAGAGTTGTACAATGAGCAGTTCTTC
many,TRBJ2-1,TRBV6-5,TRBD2,CASSYGLAGSYNEQFF,TGTGCCAGCAGTTACGGACTAGCGGGGTCCTACAATGAGCAGTTCTTC
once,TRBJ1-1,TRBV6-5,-,CASSHDSEAFF,TGTGCCAGCAGTCACGATAGTGAAGCTTTCTTT
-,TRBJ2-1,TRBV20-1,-,CSARDHTGRLYNEQFF,TGCAGTGCTAGAGACCATACGGGGAGACTCTACAATGAGCAGTTCTTC
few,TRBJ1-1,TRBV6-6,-,CACNESPRDTEAFF,TGTGCCTGCAATGAAAGCCCCCGGGACACTGAAGCTTTCTTT
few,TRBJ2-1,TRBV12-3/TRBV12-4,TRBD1,CASSSQDREWNEQFF,TGTGCCAGCAGTTCACAGGACAGGGAATGGAATGAGCAGTTCTTC
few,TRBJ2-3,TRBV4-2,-,CASSQEDRGTDTQYF,TGCGCCAGCAGCCAAGAGGACCGAGGCACAGATACGCAGTATTTT
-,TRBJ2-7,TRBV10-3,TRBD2,CAIRVAGDRVYEQYF,TGTGCCATCAGGGTAGCGGGAGACAGGGTCTACGAGCAGTACTTC
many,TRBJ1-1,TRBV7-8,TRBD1,CASSLARTGWNTEAFF,TGTGCCAGCAGCTTAGCAAGGACAGGGTGGAACACTGAAGCTTTCTTT
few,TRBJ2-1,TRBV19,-,CASRRDYTYGDMGDNEQFF,TGTGCCAGTAGGCGAGACTACACCTACGGTGATATGGGTGACAATGAGCAGTTCTTC
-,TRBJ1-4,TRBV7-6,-,CARSGGREKLFF,TGTGCCCGCAGCGGAGGGAGGGAAAAACTGTTTTTT
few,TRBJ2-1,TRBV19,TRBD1,CASTTGQGVSEQFF,TGTGCCAGTACCACGGGACAGGGGGTCAGTGAGCAGTTCTTC
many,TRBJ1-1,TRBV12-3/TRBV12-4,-,CASSFGEASTEAFF,TGTGCCAGCAGTTTCGGGGAGGCGAGCACTGAAGCTTTCTTT
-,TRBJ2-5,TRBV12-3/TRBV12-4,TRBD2,CASSFASGGQETQYF,TGTGCCAGCAGTTTTGCTAGCGGGGGCCAAGAGACCCAGTACTTC
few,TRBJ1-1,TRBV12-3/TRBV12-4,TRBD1,CASSFLAPPTGSGTEAFF,TGTGCCAGCAGTTTTTTGGCCCCTCCGACAGGGAGTGGCACTGAAGCTTTCTTT
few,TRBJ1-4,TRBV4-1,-,CASSPRNEKLFF,TGCGCCAGCAGCCCAAGGAATGAAAAACTGTTTTTT
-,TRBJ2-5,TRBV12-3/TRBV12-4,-,CASSFWAANQETQYF,TGTGCCAGCAGTTTTTGGGCAGCGAATCAAGAGACCCAGTACTTC
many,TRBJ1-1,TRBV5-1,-,CASSLANGSPRGTEAFF,TGCGCCAGCAGCTTGGCCAACGGGAGCCCGAGGGGCACTGAAGCTTTCTTT
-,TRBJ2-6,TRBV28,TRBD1,CASSPLEGATGANVLTF,TGTGCCAGCAGTCCGCTAGAGGGGGCGACTGGGGCCAACGTCCTGACTTTC
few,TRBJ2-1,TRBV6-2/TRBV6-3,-,CASSYTVYNEQFF,TGTGCCAGCAGTTACACGGTCTACAATGAGCAGTTCTTC
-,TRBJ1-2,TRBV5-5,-,CASSLDRTVYGYTF,TGTGCCAGCAGCTTGGACAGAACAGTCTATGGCTACACCTTC
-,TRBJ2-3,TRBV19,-,CASSGRTQLSTDTQYF,TGTGCCAGTAGTGGCCGAACCCAACTCAGCACAGATACGCAGTATTTT
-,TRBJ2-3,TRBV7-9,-,CASSPVPRGTDTQYF,TGTGCCAGCAGCCCAGTCCCAAGAGGGACAGATACGCAGTATTTT
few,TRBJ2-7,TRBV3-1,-,CASSQGRGATYEQYF,TGTGCCAGCAGCCAAGGTAGGGGGGCTACCTACGAGCAGTACTTC
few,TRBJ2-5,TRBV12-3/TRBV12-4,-,CASSLYAGIEETQYF,TGTGCCAGCAGTTTATACGCGGGGATAGAAGAGACCCAGTACTTC
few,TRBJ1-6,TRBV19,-,CASSIGQVSFAAFNSPLHF,TGTGCCAGTAGTATAGGTCAGGTTAGTTTTGCTGCCTTCAATTCACCCCTCCACTTT
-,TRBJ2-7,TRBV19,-,CASSIEGAAYGYEQYF,TGTGCCAGTAGTATAGAAGGAGCGGCCTACGGCTACGAGCAGTACTTC
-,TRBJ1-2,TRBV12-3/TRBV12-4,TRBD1,CASILGQGAHGYTF,TGTGCCAGCATCCTAGGACAGGGTGCCCATGGCTACACCTTC
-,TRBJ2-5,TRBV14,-,CASSRLLGVWKETQYF,TGTGCCAGCAGCCGGCTGTTGGGCGTTTGGAAAGAGACCCAGTACTTC
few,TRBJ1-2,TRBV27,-,CASSSRGSVEGGYTF,TGTGCCAGCAGTTCCAGAGGTTCTGTGGAGGGTGGCTACACCTTC
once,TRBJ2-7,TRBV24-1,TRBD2,CATRTGTSGFSYEQYF,TGTGCCACCAGAACCGGGACTAGCGGATTCTCCTACGAGCAGTACTTC